One and the same sample provided the 20 T cell receptor beta chains below, sequenced in a study of PD-1 blockade in classical Hodgkin lymphoma. The patients all showed relapse after autologous stem cell transplantation, while their brentuximab vedotin exposure varied. The data were produced by immunoSEQ multiplex PCR, yet TCRdb's version contains in-frame clones alone and is incomplete. This sample carries tens of thousands of clones, 75% to 90% of them seen once, and the ten largest clones take under 25%. The specimen comprised peripheral blood mononuclear cells (PBMCs), sampled before the second cycle of nivolumab. All receptors come from a human donor with classical Hodgkin lymphoma.

V and J are TRBV15 and TRBJ1-5; D remains unclear. CDR1 and CDR2 from the germline V gene are LNHNV and YYDKDF (reference sequence). Trimming pared 0 bases from V and 3 bases from J, leaving 6 bases between. This CDR3 contains 14 residues. CDR3 sequence (DNA): TGTGCCACCAGCAGAGATCGGGCCAATCAGCCCCAGCATTTT. Protein product: CATSRDRANQPQHF. The full variable domain, in which reference TRBV15 and TRBJ1-5 provide the parts outside the CDR3, is DAMVIQNPRYQVTQFGKPVTLSCSQTLNHNVMYWYQQKSSQAPKLLFHYYDKDFNNEADTPDNFQSRRPNTSFCFLDIRSPGLGDTAMYLCATSRDRANQPQHFGDGTRLSIL.

V usage is TRBV18 and J usage is TRBJ2-3, with TRBD2 matching 13 bases. The CDR3 consists of 18 residues. V gave up 3 bases and J gave up 0 bases; unmatched junction bases: 6. Germline CDR1 is KGHSH and CDR2 is LQKENI. The CDR3, as DNA: TGTGCCAGCTCACCCGGACTAGCGGGAGCGGCTAGCACAGATACGCAGTATTTT. As protein: CASSPGLAGAASTDTQYF.

The chain has TRBV19 and TRBJ1-1; D possibly corresponds to TRBD1 (6 bases). The CDR3 is 14 amino acids. V lost 8 bases and J lost 1, with 14 bases in between. Germline CDR1 is LNHDA and CDR2 is SQIVND (reference sequence). The CDR3 nucleotides read TGTGCCAGTTTCCAGGGGCCCGAGAACACTGAAGCTTTCTTT. Translating it yields CASFQGPENTEAFF. Filled out from reference TRBV19 and TRBJ1-1, the complete variable domain reads DGGITQSPKYLFRKEGQNVTLSCEQNLNHDAMYWYRQDPGQGLRLIYYSQIVNDFQKGDIAEGYSVSREKKESFPLTVTSAQKNPTAFYLCASFQGPENTEAFFGQGTRLTVV.

In its sample, this clone was seen once. The chain combines TRBV10-3 with TRBJ2-1; 9 bases align to TRBD2. The V and J ends lost 6 bases and 7 bases, in that order; junction bases with no gene match: 1. The CDR3 extends over 12 amino acids. Germline CDR1 reads ENHRY; CDR2 reads SYGVKD. The DNA for the CDR3 is TGTGCCATCAGCCTAGCGGGGAATGAGCAGTTCTTC. Protein product: CAISLAGNEQFF.

CDR3 protein: CASSSTDGTPSGNTIYF. In DNA, the CDR3 is TGTGCCAGCAGCTCGACGGACGGCACTCCCTCTGGAAACACCATATATTTT. V usage is TRBV7-9 and J usage is TRBJ1-3; D remains unclear. V lost 4 bases and J lost 0, with 16 bases in between. CDR1 and CDR2 (germline): SEHNR, FQNEAQ (reference sequence). The CDR3 runs to 17 residues.

The rearrangement uses TRBV6-5 and TRBJ2-1, with 7 bases aligning to TRBD1. V shed 4 bases and J 8 bases; nucleotides not matched to a gene: 5. This CDR3 is 13 amino acids long. In germline, CDR1 is MNHEY, CDR2 SVGAGI. The CDR3 DNA sequence: TGTGCCAGCAGTTCGACAGGGTTGGATGAGCAGTTCTTC. Its protein is CASSSTGLDEQFF.

The V gene is TRBV4-3, the J gene TRBJ1-2, with D hard to call. Looked up from germline, CDR1 is LGHNA and CDR2 is YSLEER. This CDR3 region has 18 residues. V lost 0 bases and J 8 bases, leaving 25 bases between the germline ends. Here the CDR3 reads CASSQDGPFHGISGGYTF. The CDR3 DNA sequence: TGCGCCAGCAGCCAAGACGGCCCCTTTCACGGAATCTCGGGAGGCTACACCTTC.

The chain carries TRBV7-9 and TRBJ1-3; 8 bases fit TRBD1. The CDR3 sequence is 16 residues long. Germline-derived CDR1 and CDR2 are SEHNR and FQNEAQ (reference sequence). Losses at the gene ends were 5 bases for V and 0 bases for J; bases not matched to a gene: 6. The CDR3 DNA reads TGTGCCAGCAGCACGACAGGGGCTAGCTCTGGAAACACCATATATTTT. It specifies CASSTTGASSGNTIYF.

The CDR3 is CASSLYRNTEAFF. For the CDR3, the DNA is TGTGCCAGCAGTTTATACAGAAACACTGAAGCTTTCTTT. This chain joins TRBV27 and TRBJ1-1; D not resolved. The CDR3 length is 13 residues. V was clipped by 1 base and J by 2 bases, with 5 bases between them. Germline CDR1 MNHEY, CDR2 SMNVEV (reference sequence).

The chain couples TRBV5-4 to TRBJ1-4; the D gene is possibly TRBD1 (6 bases). Per the germline V gene, CDR1 is SGHNT and CDR2 is YYREEE (reference sequence). This CDR3 has 15 residues. V lost 4 bases to trimming and J lost 6 bases, with 16 bases between them. The CDR3 reads CASSVGRKGDEKLFF. CDR3 in DNA: TGTGCCAGCAGCGTCGGGCGGAAGGGGGATGAAAAACTGTTTTTT.

This rearrangement joins TRBV7-6 to TRBJ2-1, with TRBD2 identical over 9 bases. This CDR3 spans 16 amino acids. Trimming cost V 5 bases and J 8 bases; bases outside gene matches: 13. Germline assignment: CDR1 SGHVS and CDR2 FNYEAQ. The CDR3 loop is CASSKIAGALYYEQFF. CDR3 nucleotide sequence: TGTGCCAGCAGCAAGATAGCGGGGGCCCTGTATTATGAGCAGTTCTTC.

This clone showed up just a few times. The chain employs TRBV19 and TRBJ2-7; 8 bases fit TRBD1. Germline V gene lookup returns CDR1 LNHDA and CDR2 SQIVND (reference sequence). Unmatched junction bases numbered 3, after V lost 5 bases and J lost 0 bases. The CDR3 runs 14 residues. The CDR3 region has the DNA TGTGCCAGTAGTTGGACAGGGAGCTCCTACGAGCAGTACTTC. Protein product: CASSWTGSSYEQYF.

The chain couples TRBV11-2 to TRBJ1-1; no firm D call. The CDR3 has 13 amino acids. Per the germline V gene, CDR1 is SGHAT and CDR2 is FQNNGV. Trimming shortened V by 0 bases and J by 7 bases, and 9 bases separated the two germline ends. CDR3 loop: CASSLEGLGEAFF. The CDR3 DNA is TGTGCCAGCAGCTTAGAGGGCCTCGGTGAAGCTTTCTTT.

The chain employs TRBV5-1 and TRBJ2-7; a possible D gene is TRBD1 (5 bases). V gave up 0 bases and J gave up 0 bases, with 13 bases separating them. CDR3 size: 16 residues. The germline V gene encodes CDR1 SGHRS and CDR2 YFSETQ. CDR3: CASSLEGRASSYEQYF. The CDR3 nucleotides are TGCGCCAGCAGCTTGGAGGGCAGGGCCAGCTCCTACGAGCAGTACTTC.

The chain recombines TRBV29-1 with TRBJ2-1, with 13 bases matching TRBD2. Germline CDR1 reads SQVTM; CDR2 reads ANQGSEA. The CDR3 has 15 residues. Germline trimming cut 6 bases from V and 3 bases from J; bases unmatched to any gene: 5. The CDR3 DNA reads TGCAGCGTGGAGGGACTAGCGGGGAACTACAATGAGCAGTTCTTC. This gives the protein CSVEGLAGNYNEQFF.

This CDR3 is CASSPAGSTDTQYF. The CDR3 nucleotides are TGTGCCAGCAGCCCTGCGGGAAGCACAGATACGCAGTATTTT. The rearrangement uses TRBV5-8 and TRBJ2-3; D perhaps matches TRBD2 (6 bases). V was pared by 4 bases and J by 0 bases, with 9 bases between. Germline V gives CDR1 SGHTS, CDR2 YDEGEE. This CDR3 has 14 amino acids.

This clone has just one count. At one end the junction does not follow the germline gene, possibly because of a read error. V usage is TRBV9 and J usage is TRBJ1-1; D is ambiguous. Germline loops: CDR1 SGDLS, CDR2 YYNGEE. This CDR3 contains 15 residues. CDR3 in DNA: TGTGCCAGCAGCCCAATTGCGGGTCTGAACATTGAAGCTTTCTTT. It codes for CASSPIAGLNIEAFF.

The chain combines TRBV6-1 with TRBJ2-7; the D gene is possibly TRBD1 (6 bases). This CDR3 region has 15 residues. V was cut by 6 bases and J by 3 bases, with 18 bases left in between. The V gene's germline CDR1 is MNHNS and CDR2 SASEGT. Here the CDR3 reads CASSSTSTGFYEQYV. Here the CDR3 DNA reads TGTGCCAGCAGCTCCACTTCGACAGGATTCTACGAGCAGTACGTC.

This clone was detected only once. The chain carries TRBV7-6 and TRBJ2-1; 7 nucleotides line up with TRBD1. The trim removed 1 base at V and 3 bases at J, leaving 6 bases unmatched. This CDR3 has 16 residues. Germline CDR1 reads SGHVS; CDR2 reads FNYEAQ. The DNA for the CDR3 is TGTGCCAGCAGCTTAGTCCTCACAGGGGTCTACAATGAGCAGTTCTTC. Translation gives CASSLVLTGVYNEQFF.

The chain joins TRBV6-4 to TRBJ2-7; tentatively, D is TRBD1 (5 bases). CDR1 is MRHNA and CDR2 is SNTAGT in the germline V gene. Trimming left V 0 bases short and J 4 bases short, with 13 bases between. This CDR3 comprises 15 residues. CDR3 sequence: CASSDSDSHPYEQYV. The CDR3 bases are TGTGCCAGCAGTGACTCTGACAGTCACCCTTACGAGCAGTACGTC.